This passage covers 24 T cell receptor beta chains from one sample sequenced in a study of blood T cell repertoires in COVID-19. Measured with immunoSEQ multiplex PCR; TCRdb has only the in-frame clones, and not every one. Counted here are about 130,000 clones, roughly 80% occurring once; the ten biggest clones make up under 9.5%. Sequencing input: PBMCs or T cells enriched from blood (not recorded which). The receptors shown here come from a man aged 50-60 years who had recovered from COVID-19.

The rearrangement joins TRBV5-6 to TRBJ2-5; tentative D call: TRBD2 (5 bases). CDR1 is SGHDT, CDR2 YYEEEE, per germline. Between the trimmed V and J ends, which lost 4 bases and 3 bases, there was a span of 10 bases. The CDR3 totals 13 residues. The CDR3 nucleotides are TGTGCCAGCAGCCGGTACGGGGAAGAGACCCAGTACTTC. Amino acids: CASSRYGEETQYF.

This chain connects TRBV29-1 to TRBJ1-2; 9 bases align to TRBD1. CDR1 is SQVTM, CDR2 ANQGSEA, per germline. The CDR3 sequence is 13 residues long. Trimming removed 7 bases from V and 5 bases from J; junction bases left unmatched: 8. DNA of the CDR3: TGCAGCGCCAATCGACAGGGGGGGTATGGCTACACCTTC. This codes for CSANRQGGYGYTF.

The CDR3 region is CASIGRLDTQYF. For the CDR3, the DNA is TGTGCCAGCATTGGCAGACTAGATACGCAGTATTTT. The rearrangement uses TRBV2 and TRBJ2-3; D call uncertain. The CDR3 length is 12 residues. Germline V gives CDR1 SNHLY, CDR2 FYNNEI. Trimming cost V 7 bases and J 5 bases, with 10 bases left between them. Full variable domain (missing parts from reference TRBV2 and TRBJ2-3): EPEVTQTPSHQVTQMGQEVILRCVPISNHLYFYWYRQILGQKVEFLVSFYNNEISEKSEIFDDQFSVERPDGSNFTLKIRSTKLEDSAMYFCASIGRLDTQYFGPGTRLTVL.

The rearrangement links TRBV19 to TRBJ2-7; 8 positions match TRBD1. The ends lost 2 bases at V and 3 bases at J; junction bases unmatched: 3. The CDR3 runs 14 residues. Germline V lookup: CDR1 LNHDA, CDR2 SQIVND (reference sequence). CDR3 nucleotides: TGTGCCAGTAGTATACCCGGACAGGGCTACGAGCAGTACTTC. Translation gives CASSIPGQGYEQYF.

The V call is TRBV30, the J call TRBJ2-3, with a tentative D call TRBD2 (5 bases). The CDR3 has 13 residues. Trimming took 2 bases from V and 4 from J, leaving 10 bases between them. Germline V gene data show CDR1 as GTSNPN and CDR2 as SVGIG (reference sequence). This CDR3 reads CAWSSGSPDTQYF. Written as DNA, the CDR3 is TGTGCCTGGAGTTCGGGATCCCCAGATACGCAGTATTTT. Filled out from reference TRBV30 and TRBJ2-3, the complete variable domain reads SQTIHQWPATLVQPVGSPLSLECTVEGTSNPNLYWYRQAAGRGLQLLFYSVGIGQISSEVPQNLSASRPQDRQFILSSKKLLLSDSGFYLCAWSSGSPDTQYFGPGTRLTVL.

V and J are TRBV30 and TRBJ2-5, with D maybe TRBD2 (5 bases). Germline V lookup: CDR1 GTSNPN, CDR2 SVGIG (reference sequence). This CDR3 is built from 12 residues. The V gene lost 7 bases and the J gene lost 5 bases, with 14 bases spanning the gap. The CDR3 here is CALENRGETQYF. CDR3 sequence (DNA): TGTGCCTTGGAAAATCGAGGGGAGACCCAGTACTTC.

J is TRBJ2-2 and V is TRBV7-6, with a possible D match to TRBD1 (7 bases). This CDR3 region has 15 residues. The V gene's germline CDR1 is SGHVS and CDR2 FNYEAQ. Trimming stripped 3 bases from V and 5 bases from J, with 13 bases between. This chain's CDR3 is CASSFRQGGTGELFF. CDR3 bases: TGTGCCAGCAGCTTCCGGCAGGGGGGTACCGGGGAGCTGTTTTTT.

The V and J genes are TRBV6-4 and TRBJ2-1; 11 positions match TRBD2. The germline V gene encodes CDR1 MRHNA and CDR2 SNTAGT. V shed 7 bases and J 2 bases; nucleotides not matched to a gene: 10. There are 17 residues in the CDR3. Written as DNA, the CDR3 is TGTGCCAGCACCCATGTGACTAGCGGGGAGACCTACAATGAGCAGTTCTTC. Translating it yields CASTHVTSGETYNEQFF.

The chain links TRBV7-9 to TRBJ2-3; 7 bases align to TRBD2. Germline CDR1 SEHNR, CDR2 FQNEAQ (reference sequence). Losses at the gene ends were 5 bases for V and 1 base for J; bases not matched to a gene: 9. The CDR3 spans 16 residues. Written as DNA, the CDR3 is TGTGCCAGCAGCCCTAGGGGACTATCAGGCACAGATACGCAGTATTTT. Residues: CASSPRGLSGTDTQYF.

The genes are TRBV5-1 and TRBJ1-6, with TRBD1 as a possible D gene (5 bases). The CDR3 is made up of 15 amino acids. V lost 5 bases, J lost 0 bases, and 9 bases lay in between. Germline V gives CDR1 SGHRS, CDR2 YFSETQ. In DNA form, the CDR3 reads TGCGCCAGCAGTGCGGGGGACTCCTATAATTCACCCCTCCACTTT. It translates to CASSAGDSYNSPLHF.

The chain recombines TRBV27 with TRBJ1-2, with 10 bases fitting TRBD1. This CDR3 contains 13 residues. Germline V CDR1 and CDR2: MNHEY, SMNVEV (reference sequence). V lost 6 bases and J lost 6; bases outside the gene matches: 4. DNA of the CDR3: TGTGCCAGCAGCCTAGACAGGGGGCATGGCTACACCTTC. Translated, it gives CASSLDRGHGYTF.

The chain's CDR3 is CASSIDGHGTQFSGNTIYF. The CDR3 nucleotides read TGTGCCAGTAGTATAGACGGACACGGGACACAGTTCTCTGGAAACACCATATATTTT. V usage is TRBV19 and J usage is TRBJ1-3; a possible D gene is TRBD1 (6 bases). This CDR3 has 19 residues. V was clipped by 0 bases and J by 0 bases, with 18 bases between them. CDR1 is LNHDA and CDR2 is SQIVND in the germline V gene (reference sequence).

The chain carries TRBV28 and TRBJ1-1; D is perhaps TRBD1 (6 bases). V was shortened by 3 bases and J by 1 base, with 12 bases between the two germline ends. Germline CDR1 is MDHEN and CDR2 is SYDVKM. This CDR3 comprises 15 residues. The CDR3 loop is CASSFGGLRNTEAFF. The CDR3 nucleotides read TGTGCCAGCAGTTTCGGGGGGCTAAGGAACACTGAAGCTTTCTTT.

The rearrangement links TRBV5-1 to TRBJ2-3; 10 nucleotides match TRBD2. This CDR3 has 16 amino acids. Germline lookup yields CDR1 SGHRS and CDR2 YFSETQ. Trimming cost V 4 bases and J 0 bases; bases outside gene matches: 5. As DNA, the CDR3 is TGCGCCAGCAGCACTGGGACTAGCGAGAGCACAGATACGCAGTATTTT. It specifies CASSTGTSESTDTQYF.

The rearrangement joins TRBV28 to TRBJ1-3; maybe TRBD1 (6 bases). Between the trimmed V and J ends, which lost 4 bases and 0 bases, there was a span of 16 bases. Looked up from germline, CDR1 is MDHEN and CDR2 is SYDVKM. This CDR3 is 17 amino acids long. The CDR3 loop reads CASSSPGTSYSGNTIYF. The CDR3 region has the DNA TGTGCCAGCAGTTCTCCCGGGACATCCTACTCTGGAAACACCATATATTTT.

The V and J genes are TRBV12-5 and TRBJ2-1; 8 bases are a match to TRBD2. CDR1 is LGHNT, CDR2 FRNRAP, per germline. This CDR3 comprises 16 residues. The trim removed 0 bases at V and 5 bases at J, leaving 6 bases unmatched. The CDR3 coding sequence is TGTGCTAGTGGTTTGGTTAGCGGGGCGGCCCACAATGAGCAGTTCTTC. As protein: CASGLVSGAAHNEQFF.

The chain carries TRBV7-3 and TRBJ2-1; D unresolved. Per germline, CDR1 SGHTA and CDR2 FQGTGA. V lost 1 base and J 5 bases, leaving 6 bases between the germline ends. The CDR3 is 13 amino acids. CDR3 nucleotides: TGTGCCAGCAGCTTAAGGAGCGACAATGAGCAGTTCTTC. Translating it yields CASSLRSDNEQFF.

The rearrangement uses TRBV6-6 and TRBJ1-1, with unresolved D. This CDR3 comprises 14 residues. Germline CDR1 reads MNHNY; CDR2 reads SVGAGI (reference sequence). V was pared by 0 bases and J by 1 base, with 6 bases between. The DNA of the CDR3 is TGTGCCAGCAGTTACTCGAGAGGGAACACTGAAGCTTTCTTT. Translating it yields CASSYSRGNTEAFF.

This rearrangement joins TRBV30 to TRBJ2-7; possible D gene TRBD1, 5 bases. Trimming left V 1 base short and J 0 bases short, with 13 bases between. CDR3 length: 15 residues. Germline CDR1 reads GTSNPN; CDR2 reads SVGIG (reference sequence). The chain's CDR3 is CAWSGAGQNSYEQYF. The CDR3 bases are TGTGCCTGGAGTGGGGCCGGACAAAACTCCTACGAGCAGTACTTC.

The rearrangement links TRBV2 to TRBJ2-7, with 12 bases fitting TRBD2. Trimming removed 4 bases from V and 0 bases from J; junction bases left unmatched: 1. CDR1 SNHLY and CDR2 FYNNEI come from the germline V gene. The length of the CDR3 is 15 residues. The CDR3 region has the DNA TGTGCCAGCAGTGTGACTAGCGGGAGCTCCTACGAGCAGTACTTC. Its protein is CASSVTSGSSYEQYF.

This clone was observed once. The V and J genes are TRBV3-1 (or the pseudogene TRBV3-2) and TRBJ2-3, with 9 bases that match TRBD1. The CDR3 loop spans 16 amino acids. CDR1 and CDR2 (germline): LGHDT, YNNKEL (reference sequence). J gave up 4 bases and V 4 bases, and 9 bases lay outside the gene matches. The CDR3 region is CASSPSTGGWADTQYF. The CDR3 region has the DNA TGTGCCAGCAGCCCCTCGACAGGGGGTTGGGCAGATACGCAGTATTTT.

This chain connects TRBV6-5 to TRBJ1-1; D gene ambiguous. The CDR3 length is 15 residues. Trimming removed 0 bases at V and 5 bases at J, with 13 bases between. Germline values: CDR1 MNHEY, CDR2 SVGAGI. CDR3: CASSYSAGIRTEAFF. In DNA form, the CDR3 reads TGTGCCAGCAGTTACTCAGCGGGGATCAGGACTGAAGCTTTCTTT.

The V call is TRBV5-6, the J call TRBJ2-5; tentatively, D is TRBD2 (7 bases). This CDR3 has 14 amino acids. V was pared by 1 base and J by 5 bases, with 12 bases between. The germline V gene encodes CDR1 SGHDT and CDR2 YYEEEE. CDR3: CASSLWGGWETQYF. The CDR3 nucleotides are TGTGCCAGCAGCTTGTGGGGGGGCTGGGAGACCCAGTACTTC.

This clone was recorded once. The V gene is TRBV30, the J gene TRBJ1-2; maybe TRBD1 (5 bases). V shed 3 bases and J shed 7 bases, with 18 bases lying between them. Germline CDR1 and CDR2: GTSNPN and SVGIG (reference sequence). The CDR3 length is 14 residues. CDR3: CAWRGQGTSSGYTF. The CDR3 DNA reads TGTGCCTGGAGAGGCCAGGGAACTTCTTCTGGCTACACCTTC.